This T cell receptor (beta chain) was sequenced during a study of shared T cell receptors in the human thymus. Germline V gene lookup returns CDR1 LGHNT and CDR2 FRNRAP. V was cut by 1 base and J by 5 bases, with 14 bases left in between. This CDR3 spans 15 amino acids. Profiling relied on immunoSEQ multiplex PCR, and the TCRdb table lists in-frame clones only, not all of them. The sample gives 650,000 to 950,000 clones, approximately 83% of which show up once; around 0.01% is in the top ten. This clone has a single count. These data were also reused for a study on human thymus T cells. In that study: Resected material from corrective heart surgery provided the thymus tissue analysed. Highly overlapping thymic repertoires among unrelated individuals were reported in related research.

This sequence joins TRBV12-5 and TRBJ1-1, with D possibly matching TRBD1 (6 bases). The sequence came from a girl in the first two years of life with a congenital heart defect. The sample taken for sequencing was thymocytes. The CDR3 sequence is CASGLDREGKTEAFF. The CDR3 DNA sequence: TGTGCTAGTGGTTTGGACAGGGAAGGGAAGACTGAAGCTTTCTTT.